Each of the 12 T cell receptor beta chains below was sequenced from the same sample in a study of T cell repertoires in cytomegalovirus infection. From the reads, TCRdb called clonotypes with MiXCR, one entry per CDR3 protein. Here the sample spans about 180,000 distinct CDR3 sequences, roughly a sixth being singletons. What was sequenced was CD8+ T cells from PBMCs. The receptors were sampled from a human donor in good health (CMV status not recorded). Some clones in this sample may be carry-over from other donors' samples.

This clonotype was detected only a few times. The V call is TRBV15, the J call TRBJ1-5; tentatively, D is TRBD1 (6 bases). The germline CDR1 and CDR2 sequences are LNHNV and YYDKDF (reference sequence). V was pared by 2 bases and J by 1 base, with 12 bases between. This CDR3 spans 16 amino acids. The CDR3 DNA reads TGTGCCACCAGCAGACGAAGGACAGAGAGCAATCAGCCCCAGCATTTT. Its translation: CATSRRRTESNQPQHF. The full variable domain, rest sourced from reference TRBV15 and TRBJ1-5, is DAMVIQNPRYQVTQFGKPVTLSCSQTLNHNVMYWYQQKSSQAPKLLFHYYDKDFNNEADTPDNFQSRRPNTSFCFLDIRSPGLGDTAMYLCATSRRRTESNQPQHFGDGTRLSIL.

The V call is TRBV28, the J call TRBJ2-2; D could derive from TRBD1 or TRBD2 (5 bases each). In germline, CDR1 is MDHEN, CDR2 SYDVKM. This CDR3 is 16 amino acids long. V was shortened by 2 bases and J by 4 bases, with 14 bases between the two germline ends. The chain's CDR3 is CASSLRGARITGELFF. The CDR3 region has the DNA TGTGCCAGCAGTTTACGAGGGGCGAGAATCACCGGGGAGCTGTTTTTT. Full variable domain (missing parts from reference TRBV28 and TRBJ2-2): DVKVTQSSRYLVKRTGEKVFLECVQDMDHENMFWYRQDPGLGLRLIYFSYDVKMKEKGDIPEGYSVSREKKERFSLILESASTNQTSMYLCASSLRGARITGELFFGEGSRLTVL.

This clonotype was counted only a few times. The chain links TRBV7-2 to TRBJ2-5; D call uncertain. V dropped 1 base and J dropped 0 bases, with 18 bases sitting between them. The CDR3 is made up of 18 amino acids. The germline CDR1 and CDR2 sequences are SGHTA and FQGNSA. DNA of the CDR3: TGTGCCAGCAGCTTAGGTAGCAAAGTCCCCCCGTACCAAGAGACCCAGTACTTC. The encoded protein is CASSLGSKVPPYQETQYF.

This clonotype was found a few times. The genes are TRBV20-1 and TRBJ2-7; D perhaps matches TRBD2 (6 bases). CDR1 and CDR2 from the germline V gene are DFQATT and SNEGSKA (reference sequence). This CDR3 has 11 amino acids. V shed 6 bases and J shed 1 base, with 7 bases lying between them. CDR3 region: CSAGTSYEQYF. The CDR3 DNA reads as TGCAGTGCGGGGACTTCCTACGAGCAGTACTTC.

This clonotype was picked up a small number of times. The rearrangement links TRBV12-3 or TRBV12-4 to TRBJ1-4, with 8 bases that match TRBD1. The CDR3 sequence is 14 residues long. V trimming: 3 bases; J trimming: 9 bases; junction bases outside the gene matches: 6. The CDR3 here is CASSFLTGDQKLFF. DNA for the CDR3: TGTGCCAGCAGTTTCTTGACAGGGGATCAAAAACTGTTTTTT.

V gene TRBV19 combines with J gene TRBJ2-1; TRBD2 is a possible D gene (7 bases). Trimming pared 3 bases from V and 7 bases from J, leaving 13 bases between. This CDR3 has 14 residues. Germline V lookup: CDR1 LNHDA, CDR2 SQIVND (reference sequence). CDR3 residues: CASSIRGAWNEQFF. DNA for the CDR3: TGTGCCAGTAGTATTCGGGGGGCCTGGAATGAGCAGTTCTTC.

This clonotype was detected many times. The chain recombines TRBV29-1 with TRBJ2-5, with 8 bases identical to TRBD1. Per germline, CDR1 SQVTM and CDR2 ANQGSEA. The trim removed 5 bases at V and 2 bases at J, leaving 13 bases unmatched. CDR3 size: 16 residues. CDR3 DNA: TGCAGCGTTCCGCTATTCCGGGACAGGACACAAGAGACCCAGTACTTC. Its protein is CSVPLFRDRTQETQYF.

This clonotype was recorded many times. This chain joins TRBV7-2 and TRBJ2-1; D ambiguous. The length of the CDR3 is 14 residues. The V gene's germline CDR1 is SGHTA and CDR2 FQGNSA. Trimming removed 4 bases from V and 4 bases from J, with 11 bases in between. For the CDR3, the DNA is TGTGCCAGCAGCTCCAGTAATGGTTACAATGAGCAGTTCTTC. Amino acid sequence: CASSSSNGYNEQFF. Full variable domain (missing parts from reference TRBV7-2 and TRBJ2-1): GAGVSQSPSNKVTEKGKDVELRCDPISGHTALYWYRQSLGQGLEFLIYFQGNSAPDKSGLPSDRFSAERTGGSVSTLTIQRTQQEDSAVYLCASSSSNGYNEQFFGPGTRLTVL.

The chain couples TRBV11-2 to TRBJ1-1, with D unresolved. CDR1 and CDR2 (germline): SGHAT, FQNNGV. CDR3 size: 16 residues. Trimming stripped 4 bases from V and 1 base from J, with 16 bases between. The CDR3 region has the DNA TGTGCCAGCAGCTCGCCGTCCCGTTATCGGAACACTGAAGCTTTCTTT. This gives the protein CASSSPSRYRNTEAFF. Filled out from reference TRBV11-2 and TRBJ1-1, the complete variable domain reads EAGVAQSPRYKIIEKRQSVAFWCNPISGHATLYWYQQILGQGPKLLIQFQNNGVVDDSQLPKDRFSAERLKGVDSTLKIQPAKLEDSAVYLCASSSPSRYRNTEAFFGQGTRLTVV.

This clonotype has just a few counts. V is TRBV29-1 and J is TRBJ1-1; 7 nucleotides align to TRBD1. This CDR3 has 12 residues. CDR1 and CDR2 from the germline V gene are SQVTM and ANQGSEA. J lost 7 bases, V lost 8 bases, and 10 bases had no gene match. The CDR3 here is CSYIDRELEAFF. CDR3 DNA: TGCAGCTACATTGACAGGGAACTTGAAGCTTTCTTT.

Judged by abundance, this clonotype is medium-sized. V gene TRBV11-2 combines with J gene TRBJ2-1, with D perhaps matching TRBD1 or TRBD2 (5 bases each). The ends were cut back, 0 bases at V and 2 bases at J, with 11 bases in the middle. The germline V gene encodes CDR1 SGHAT and CDR2 FQNNGV. The CDR3 spans 16 residues. The CDR3 DNA sequence: TGTGCCAGCAGCTTAGAGGGGGAATCTCCCTACAATGAGCAGTTCTTC. Protein: CASSLEGESPYNEQFF. Full variable domain (rest looked up from reference TRBV11-2 and TRBJ2-1): EAGVAQSPRYKIIEKRQSVAFWCNPISGHATLYWYQQILGQGPKLLIQFQNNGVVDDSQLPKDRFSAERLKGVDSTLKIQPAKLEDSAVYLCASSLEGESPYNEQFFGPGTRLTVL.

The gene calls are TRBV7-9 and TRBJ1-1, with a possible D match to TRBD1 (5 bases). CDR3 length equals 14 residues. Germline CDR1 is SEHNR and CDR2 is FQNEAQ (reference sequence). Trimming took 4 bases from V and 4 from J, leaving 13 bases between them. CDR3 protein: CASSSPGPGTEAFF. CDR3 sequence (DNA): TGTGCCAGCAGCTCACCGGGACCGGGCACTGAAGCTTTCTTT.